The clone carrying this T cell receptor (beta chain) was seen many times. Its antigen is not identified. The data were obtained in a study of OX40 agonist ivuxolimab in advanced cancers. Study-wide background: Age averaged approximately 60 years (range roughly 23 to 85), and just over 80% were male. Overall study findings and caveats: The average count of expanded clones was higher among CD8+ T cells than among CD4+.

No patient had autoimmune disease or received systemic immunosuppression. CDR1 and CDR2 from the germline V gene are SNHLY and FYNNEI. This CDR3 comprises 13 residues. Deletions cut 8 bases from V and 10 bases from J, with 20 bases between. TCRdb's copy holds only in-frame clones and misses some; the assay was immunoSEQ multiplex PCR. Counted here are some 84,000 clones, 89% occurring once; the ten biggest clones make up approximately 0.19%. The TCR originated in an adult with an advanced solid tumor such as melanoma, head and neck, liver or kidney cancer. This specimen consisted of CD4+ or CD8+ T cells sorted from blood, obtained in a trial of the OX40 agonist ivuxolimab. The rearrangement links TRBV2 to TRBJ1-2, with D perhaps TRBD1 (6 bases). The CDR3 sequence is CASWPGAKDSYTF. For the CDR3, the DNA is TGTGCCAGCTGGCCGGGGGCAAAGGATTCCTACACCTTC.